This T cell receptor (beta chain) stems from a study of T-cell reconstitution after alpha-beta-depleted transplantation in children. This clonotype is a singleton in its sample. Using unique molecular identifiers, the investigators prepared the TCRbeta library. Using its own MiXCR run on the PCR reads, TCRdb lists one record per CDR3 protein. Of a few hundred thousand distinct CDR3 sequences in the sample, roughly a tenth were seen once. Here the sequenced sample was PBMCs from the stem cell graft donor, taken from the stem cell graft. The sequence was collected from a human donor who donated a stem cell graft to a child with acute myeloid leukemia.

The CDR3 loop is CASSRRTVKKLFF. The CDR3 DNA sequence: TGTGCCAGCAGTCGCCGGACTGTCAAAAAACTGTTTTTT. The rearrangement uses TRBV6-6 and TRBJ1-4, with D uncertain. V lost 5 bases to trimming and J lost 9 bases, with 13 bases between them. CDR1 is MNHNY and CDR2 is SVGAGI in the germline V gene (reference sequence). The CDR3 has 13 residues.